The source of this T cell receptor (beta chain) is a study of regulatory T cells in long-lasting Graves disease. Trimming removed 3 bases at V and 5 bases at J, with 13 bases between. Germline V lookup: CDR1 GTSNPN, CDR2 SVGIG (reference sequence). The CDR3 loop spans 14 amino acids. This clonotype has a handful of counts. Its target is not known. The study, taken as a whole, reports: Few sampled subjects may have lowered accuracy. Persistent disease exhibited a predilection for TRBV28, TRBJ1-2 and TRBJ2-5.

The authors built TCR beta libraries using iRepertoire HTBI primers and Arm-PCR of CDR3 regions. Each CDR3 protein gets one entry after TCRdb re-called the multiplex PCR reads with MiXCR. The table records about half a million distinct CDR3 sequences, 20% to 25% of them present only once. The time point here: persistent/refractory GD, antithyroid drugs over 5 years with positive TRAb. The TCR library was made from RNA extracted from PBMCs. The sequenced sample was peripheral blood mononuclear cells (PBMCs), obtained when the disease was refractory, from a patient treated with antithyroid drugs. This rearrangement joins TRBV30 to TRBJ1-4; D possibly corresponds to TRBD1 (6 bases). This clonotype was obtained from a female donor with Graves disease. This CDR3 is CAWRRQVPNEKLFF. Written as DNA, the CDR3 is TGTGCCTGGAGGAGACAGGTACCGAATGAAAAACTGTTTTTT.